This T cell receptor (beta chain) is from a study of T cells after yellow fever vaccination. This clonotype was recorded a few times. Universal primer sites and UMIs were introduced during 5'RACE template-switching synthesis of TCR cDNA. One entry per CDR3 protein, called by TCRdb with MiXCR from the 5' RACE reads. The sample holds roughly 300,000 distinct CDR3 sequences; around 7% are singletons and the top ten take 18%. V dropped 2 bases and J dropped 7 bases, with 6 bases sitting between them. Germline V lookup: CDR1 MGHRA, CDR2 YSYEKL. The CDR3 loop spans 13 amino acids. This clonotype originated in a man between 18 and 35 years old who received the YFV17D yellow fever vaccine. The chain carries TRBV4-1 and TRBJ1-6; D is undetermined. Sequencing was performed on PBMCs, taken around 45 days after the first yellow fever vaccination. CDR3 protein: CASSQIRNSPLHF. CDR3 DNA sequence: TGCGCCAGCAGCCAAATAAGGAATTCACCCCTCCACTTT.